What follows describes a single T cell receptor (beta chain). This specimen belongs to a study of identical twins' blood T cells. TCRdb passed the 5' RACE reads through MiXCR, listing each CDR3 protein once. The sample holds about 300 distinct CDR3 sequences, 61% seen once. Trimming cost V 0 bases and J 1 base, with 9 bases left between them. CDR3 length: 15 amino acids. Germline lookup yields CDR1 SNHLY and CDR2 FYNNEI. The source of this sequence is a woman aged 18-55 years in good health. The rearrangement joins TRBV2 to TRBJ1-1; no clear D gene. The specimen sequenced was PBMCs. As DNA, the CDR3 is TGTGCCAGCAGTGAAGCCCACCCGGGGAACACTGAAGCTTTCTTT. As protein: CASSEAHPGNTEAFF.